Presented here are 11 T cell receptor beta chains from one specimen sequenced in a study of blood T cell repertoires in COVID-19. Sequencing was performed with immunoSEQ multiplex PCR; in TCRdb, only in-frame clones are kept and a portion is missing. Of 150,000 to 200,000 clones in the sample, about 80% were seen once. Source material: peripheral blood. Receptors were obtained from a human donor with acute or convalescent COVID-19. The donor label of this sample is uncertain.

This chain uses TRBV6-6 with TRBJ2-2, with D tentatively TRBD1 (6 bases). CDR1 and CDR2 from the germline V gene are MNHNY and SVGAGI (reference sequence). The ends were cut back, 5 bases at V and 0 bases at J, with 10 bases in the middle. This CDR3 comprises 15 residues. CDR3 loop: CASSLGQSNTGELFF. DNA of the CDR3: TGTGCCAGCAGTCTCGGACAGTCGAACACCGGGGAGCTGTTTTTT.

About this clone: Its ends do not fully match the called genes, so a read error is possible. The CDR3 here is CASREGLAGNEQYF. CDR3 nucleotides: TGTGCCAGCAGGGAAGGACTAGCGGGTAACGAGCAGTACTTC. This chain joins TRBV2 and TRBJ2-7, with 11 nucleotides matching TRBD2. Per the germline V gene, CDR1 is SNHLY and CDR2 is FYNNEI. The CDR3 totals 14 residues.

The J gene is TRBJ1-1, the V gene TRBV25-1; D is possibly TRBD1 (6 bases). The CDR3 sequence is 13 residues long. The V end lost 8 bases, the J end lost 4 bases, and 14 bases lay between the germline ends. Germline V gives CDR1 MGHDK, CDR2 SYGVNS. The DNA of the CDR3 is TGTGCCAGCTCATTGGGGGGGCGCACTGAAGCTTTCTTT. Translating gives CASSLGGRTEAFF.

This clone was picked up a small number of times. The chain uses TRBV5-1 and TRBJ2-2, with TRBD1 matching 10 bases. V shed 0 bases and J 6 bases; nucleotides not matched to a gene: 2. CDR1 SGHRS and CDR2 YFSETQ come from the germline V gene. CDR3 size: 15 residues. CDR3 sequence reads: CASSLGQGAPGELFF. The CDR3, as DNA: TGCGCCAGCAGCTTGGGACAGGGGGCTCCCGGGGAGCTGTTTTTT.

The genes are TRBV4-3 and TRBJ2-1, with 8 bases identical to TRBD2. This CDR3 region has 15 residues. The V gene end was trimmed by 3 bases and the J gene end by 0 bases; junction bases not matched to a gene: 1. Germline loops: CDR1 LGHNA, CDR2 YSLEER. DNA of the CDR3: TGCGCCAGCAGCCAGAGCGGGAGCTCCTACAATGAGCAGTTCTTC. Residues: CASSQSGSSYNEQFF.

V gene TRBV6-5 combines with J gene TRBJ2-3; D possibly corresponds to TRBD1 (6 bases). The CDR3 is 14 residues long. The germline V gene encodes CDR1 MNHEY and CDR2 SVGAGI. Trimming took 5 bases from V and 3 from J, leaving 12 bases between them. CDR3 in DNA: TGTGCCAGCAGTCAGCGGCAGGGGACAGATACGCAGTATTTT. Translated, it gives CASSQRQGTDTQYF.

This clone was counted a few times. The chain is built from TRBV7-2 and TRBJ1-5; D not certain. V lost 5 bases and J 2 bases, leaving 10 bases between the germline ends. Germline CDR1 reads SGHTA; CDR2 reads FQGNSA. The CDR3 sequence is 14 residues long. CDR3 sequence: CASSVDGGNQPQHF. In DNA form, the CDR3 reads TGTGCCAGCAGCGTGGACGGGGGCAATCAGCCCCAGCATTTT.

The chain couples TRBV5-4 to TRBJ1-1; weak D call: TRBD1 (6 bases). Trimming took off 4 bases at V and 2 bases at J, with 12 bases between the two ends. The V gene's germline CDR1 is SGHNT and CDR2 YYREEE (reference sequence). This CDR3 region has 14 residues. CDR3 nucleotide sequence: TGTGCCAGCAGCCGGATACAGGGAAACACTGAAGCTTTCTTT. Translation: CASSRIQGNTEAFF. Drawing the rest from reference TRBV5-4 and TRBJ1-1, the complete variable domain is ETGVTQSPTHLIKTRGQQVTLRCSSQSGHNTVSWYQQALGQGPQFIFQYYREEENGRGNFPPRFSGLQFPNYSSELNVNALELDDSALYLCASSRIQGNTEAFFGQGTRLTVV.

In its sample, this clone was seen once. The V gene is TRBV7-3, the J gene TRBJ2-5, with 9 bases identical to TRBD2. Germline V lookup: CDR1 SGHTA, CDR2 FQGTGA. CDR3 length: 16 residues. Trimming at V came to 3 bases and at J to 5 bases, leaving 10 bases not matched to a gene. CDR3 loop: CASSFAGGPGGETQYF. In nucleotides, the CDR3 is TGTGCCAGCAGCTTTGCGGGAGGGCCCGGAGGGGAGACCCAGTACTTC.

This chain links TRBV9 with TRBJ2-7, with D hard to call. There are 15 residues in the CDR3. Per germline, CDR1 SGDLS and CDR2 YYNGEE. V lost 0 bases, J lost 4 bases, and 14 bases lay in between. In DNA, the CDR3 is TGTGCCAGCAGCGTAGATGAGGCAGCGACGTACGAGCAGTACTTC. This gives the protein CASSVDEAATYEQYF.

The V gene is TRBV10-3, the J gene TRBJ1-6; TRBD1 agrees at 9 bases. The CDR3 length is 15 residues. Germline values: CDR1 ENHRY, CDR2 SYGVKD. Trimming at V came to 2 bases and at J to 10 bases, leaving 6 bases not matched to a gene. The CDR3 protein is CAISETDRGRSPLHF. The CDR3 DNA reads as TGTGCCATCAGTGAGACGGACAGGGGTCGGTCACCCCTCCACTTT.